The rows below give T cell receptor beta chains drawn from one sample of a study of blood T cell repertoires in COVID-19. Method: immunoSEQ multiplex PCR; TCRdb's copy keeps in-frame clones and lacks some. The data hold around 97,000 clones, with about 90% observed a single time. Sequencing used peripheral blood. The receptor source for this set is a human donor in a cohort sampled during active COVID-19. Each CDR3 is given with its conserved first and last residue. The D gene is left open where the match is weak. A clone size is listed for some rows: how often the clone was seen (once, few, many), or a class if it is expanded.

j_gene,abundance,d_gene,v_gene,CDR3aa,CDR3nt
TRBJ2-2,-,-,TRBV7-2,CASSFWAVFEGELFF,TGTGCCAGCAGCTTCTGGGCAGTCTTCGAAGGGGAGCTGTTTTTT
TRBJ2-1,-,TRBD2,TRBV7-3,CASSILAVEFF,TGTGCCAGCAGCATACTAGCGGTGGAGTTCTTC
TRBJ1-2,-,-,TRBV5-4,CASSRAPDRLLYGYTF,TGTGCCAGCAGCCGCGCTCCGGACAGATTACTCTATGGCTACACCTTC
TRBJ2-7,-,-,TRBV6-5,CASRYTPNEQYF,TGTGCCAGCAGGTACACACCAAACGAGCAGTACTTC
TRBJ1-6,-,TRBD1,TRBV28,CASRIDRGNSPLHF,TGTGCCAGCAGAATCGACAGGGGAAATTCACCCCTCCACTTT
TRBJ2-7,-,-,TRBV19,CASSISGGLGMEQYF,TGTGCCAGTAGTATTTCCGGGGGGCTGGGGATGGAGCAGTACTTC
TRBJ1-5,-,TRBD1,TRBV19,CASSTPTGFDQPQHF,TGTGCCAGTAGTACCCCGACAGGGTTTGATCAGCCCCAGCATTTT
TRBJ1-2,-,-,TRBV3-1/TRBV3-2,CASSPQRRSNYVGYTF,TGTGCCAGCAGCCCTCAGAGACGGAGTAATTACGTTGGCTACACCTTC
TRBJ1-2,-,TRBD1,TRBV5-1,CASSRDPQGIYGYTF,TGCGCCAGCAGCCGTGACCCACAGGGGATCTATGGCTACACCTTC
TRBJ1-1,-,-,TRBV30,CAWALGRVGTEAFF,TGTGCCTGGGCTCTAGGCAGGGTAGGAACTGAAGCTTTCTTT
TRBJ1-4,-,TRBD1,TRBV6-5,CASSPTQGAGEKLFF,TGTGCCAGCAGCCCCACCCAGGGGGCGGGTGAAAAACTGTTTTTT
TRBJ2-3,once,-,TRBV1,CTSSQDPGSDTQYF,TGCACCAGCAGCCAAGATCCGGGATCAGATACGCAGTATTTT
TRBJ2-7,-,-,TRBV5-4,CASSLAAGSNYEQYF,TGTGCCAGCAGCTTGGCTGCGGGATCAAACTACGAGCAGTACTTC
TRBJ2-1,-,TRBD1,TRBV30,CAWSLGTGFDEQFF,TGTGCCTGGAGTCTTGGGACAGGGTTTGATGAGCAGTTCTTC
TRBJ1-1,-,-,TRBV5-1,CASSLMTESTEAFF,TGCGCCAGCAGCTTGATGACAGAGAGCACTGAAGCTTTCTTT
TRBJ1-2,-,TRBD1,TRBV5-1,CASSLGQGSGYTF,TGCGCCAGCAGCTTAGGACAGGGAAGTGGCTACACCTTC
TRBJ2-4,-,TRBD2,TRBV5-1,CASSPSSGIDIQYF,TGCGCCAGCAGCCCCTCTAGCGGGATTGACATTCAGTACTTC
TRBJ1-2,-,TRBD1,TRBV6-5,CASTSEGTGGGGYTF,TGTGCCAGCACCTCCGAGGGGACAGGGGGCGGGGGCTACACCTTC
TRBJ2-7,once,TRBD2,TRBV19,CASSISGRAYEQYF,TGTGCCAGTAGTATCAGCGGGAGGGCGTACGAGCAGTACTTC
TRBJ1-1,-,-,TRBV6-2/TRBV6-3,CASSWSTGTAFF,TGTGCCAGCAGTTGGTCAACAGGTACAGCTTTCTTT
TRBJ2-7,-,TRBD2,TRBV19,CASSITTSGLHEQYF,TGTGCCAGTAGTATAACGACTAGCGGCCTCCACGAGCAGTACTTC
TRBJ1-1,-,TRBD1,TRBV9,CASSAPTGETEAFF,TGTGCCAGCAGCGCACCTACAGGGGAAACTGAAGCTTTCTTT
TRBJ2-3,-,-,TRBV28,CASSRPYTDTQYF,TGTGCCAGCAGCCGTCCCTACACAGATACGCAGTATTTT
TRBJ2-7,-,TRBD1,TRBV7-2,CASSSAGTVPYEQYF,TGTGCCAGCAGCTCCGCTGGGACAGTTCCCTACGAGCAGTACTTC
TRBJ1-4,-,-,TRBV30,CAWRGRREIGEKLFF,TGTGCCTGGAGGGGCCGACGGGAAATTGGAGAAAAACTGTTTTTT
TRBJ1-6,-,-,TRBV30,CAWSGAVNSPLHF,TGTGCCTGGAGTGGGGCCGTTAATTCACCCCTCCACTTT
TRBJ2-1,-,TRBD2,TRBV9,CASSHTSGTDKIYNEQFF,TGTGCCAGCAGCCACACTAGCGGGACTGATAAAATTTACAATGAGCAGTTCTTC
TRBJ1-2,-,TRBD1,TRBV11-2,CASSLADRGPNYGYTF,TGTGCCAGCAGCTTAGCCGACAGGGGGCCTAACTATGGCTACACCTTC
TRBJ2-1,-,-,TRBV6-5,CASSYPGGSGYNEQFF,TGTGCCAGCAGTTACCCTGGAGGTAGCGGTTACAATGAGCAGTTCTTC
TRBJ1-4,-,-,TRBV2,CASRGGPGPNEKLFF,TGTGCCAGCAGGGGGGGTCCGGGACCTAATGAAAAACTGTTTTTT
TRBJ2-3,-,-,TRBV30,CAWRTPSTDTQYF,TGTGCCTGGAGGACACCGTCCACAGATACGCAGTATTTT
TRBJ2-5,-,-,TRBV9,CASSVGGDKTQYF,TGTGCCAGCAGCGTAGGTGGGGACAAGACCCAGTACTTC
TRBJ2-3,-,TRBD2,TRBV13,CASGVAGGPGTDTQYF,TGTGCCAGCGGGGTAGCGGGAGGGCCGGGCACAGATACGCAGTATTTT
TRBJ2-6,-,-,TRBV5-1,CASSLFVGGAGANVLTF,TGCGCCAGCAGCTTGTTTGTAGGAGGGGCTGGGGCCAACGTCCTGACTTTC
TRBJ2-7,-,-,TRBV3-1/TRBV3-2,CASSQEQIFSSYEQYF,TGTGCCAGCAGCCAAGAGCAAATTTTTAGCTCCTACGAGCAGTACTTC
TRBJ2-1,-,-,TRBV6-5,CASNSGGFPYNEQFF,TGTGCCAGCAACTCTGGGGGGTTCCCCTACAATGAGCAGTTCTTC
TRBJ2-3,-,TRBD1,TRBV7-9,CASSLYTGGSTDTQYF,TGTGCCAGCAGCTTATATACAGGGGGAAGCACAGATACGCAGTATTTT
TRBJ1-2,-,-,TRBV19,CASSTVGADPANYGYTF,TGTGCCAGTAGTACTGTTGGGGCAGACCCAGCTAACTATGGCTACACCTTC
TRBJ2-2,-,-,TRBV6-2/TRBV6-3,CASSYQGTVTGELFF,TGTGCCAGCAGTTACCAGGGGACGGTCACCGGGGAGCTGTTTTTT
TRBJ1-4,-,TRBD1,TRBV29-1,CSVETLRTGEEKLFF,TGCAGCGTTGAGACCCTCCGGACAGGGGAGGAAAAACTGTTTTTT
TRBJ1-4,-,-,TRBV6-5,CASSKRTADEKLFF,TGTGCCAGCAGCAAACGGACAGCCGATGAAAAACTGTTTTTT
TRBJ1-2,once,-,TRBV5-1,CASSYGSGYTF,TGCGCCAGCAGCTATGGGAGCGGCTACACCTTC
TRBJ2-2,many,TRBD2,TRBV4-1,CASRTSPTNTGELFF,TGCGCCAGCAGGACTAGCCCTACTAACACCGGGGAGCTGTTTTTT
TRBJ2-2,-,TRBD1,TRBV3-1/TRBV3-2,CASSRTGNTGELFF,TGTGCCAGCAGCCGGACAGGGAACACCGGGGAGCTGTTTTTT
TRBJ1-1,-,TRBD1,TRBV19,CASSGDRDTEAFF,TGTGCCAGTAGTGGGGACAGGGACACTGAAGCTTTCTTT
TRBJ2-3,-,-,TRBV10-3,CAISGTGGEDTQYF,TGTGCCATCAGCGGAACAGGGGGGGAAGATACGCAGTATTTT
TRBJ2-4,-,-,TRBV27,CASSLRPGGSPIAKNIQYF,TGTGCCAGCAGTTTAAGGCCTGGCGGCAGCCCTATAGCCAAAAACATTCAGTACTTC
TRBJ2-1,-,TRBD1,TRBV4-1,CASSQYPGQSEQFF,TGCGCCAGCAGCCAATACCCGGGACAGTCAGAGCAGTTCTTC
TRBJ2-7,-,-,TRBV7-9,CASRASAAYEQYF,TGTGCCAGCAGAGCCAGTGCGGCCTACGAGCAGTACTTC
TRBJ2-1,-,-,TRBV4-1,CASGVGHYNEQFF,TGCGCCAGCGGGGTAGGACACTACAATGAGCAGTTCTTC
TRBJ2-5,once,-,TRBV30,CAWSGHAGISETQYF,TGTGCCTGGAGTGGCCACGCGGGGATATCAGAGACCCAGTACTTC
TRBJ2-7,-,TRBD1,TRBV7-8,CASSTGQVSYEQYF,TGTGCCAGCAGCACGGGACAGGTCTCCTACGAGCAGTACTTC
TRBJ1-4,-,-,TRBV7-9,CASNRERTNEKLFF,TGTGCCAGCAACAGGGAGAGGACTAATGAAAAACTGTTTTTT